Each of the 31 T cell receptor beta chains below was sequenced from the same sample in a study of T cells in localized non-small cell lung cancer. Data came from immunoSEQ multiplex PCR; TCRdb stores just in-frame clones and leaves some out. This table has around 17,000 clones, approximately 90% appearing once. The source material was peripheral blood, sampled before any cancer treatment. These receptors originate from a male donor aged 60 or over with stage II squamous cell lung carcinoma.

The chain joins TRBV6-4 to TRBJ2-2; D not certain. The germline V gene has CDR1 MRHNA and CDR2 SNTAGT. V was cut by 3 bases and J by 4 bases, with 9 bases left in between. This CDR3 has 14 amino acids. CDR3 nucleotides: TGTGCCAGCAGTGAGTGGTGGGGCACCGGGGAGCTGTTTTTT. Translated, it gives CASSEWWGTGELFF.

This rearrangement joins TRBV7-6 to TRBJ2-1; D is ambiguous. The V gene's germline CDR1 is SGHVS and CDR2 FNYEAQ. CDR3 length: 15 amino acids. V was clipped by 0 bases and J by 2 bases, with 8 bases between them. CDR3 nucleotides: TGTGCCAGCAGCTTAGCGAGTGCAGCCTACAATGAGCAGTTCTTC. Translated: CASSLASAAYNEQFF.

The chain couples TRBV7-9 to TRBJ1-5; 10 nucleotides line up with TRBD1. CDR3 length: 15 amino acids. V was clipped by 5 bases and J by 3 bases; unmatched bases: 4. CDR1 is SEHNR and CDR2 is FQNEAQ in the germline V gene (reference sequence). CDR3 in DNA: TGTGCCAGCAGCCAGGGACAGGGGAACAATCAGCCCCAGCATTTT. This encodes CASSQGQGNNQPQHF.

This chain links TRBV28 with TRBJ1-2; no reliable D call. Germline V gene sequence: CDR1 MDHEN, CDR2 SYDVKM. The CDR3 extends over 16 amino acids. V lost 2 bases, J lost 2 bases, and 15 bases lay in between. As DNA, the CDR3 is TGTGCCAGCAGTTTAGTCACAGCCGGAGGGAACTATGGCTACACCTTC. Translated, it gives CASSLVTAGGNYGYTF.

This chain links TRBV10-2 with TRBJ2-7; possibly TRBD1 for D (5 bases). Trimming took 2 bases from V and 3 from J, leaving 8 bases between them. The CDR3 loop spans 13 amino acids. CDR1 is WSHSY, CDR2 SAAADI, per germline. The CDR3 here is CASSEETVYEQYF. DNA for the CDR3: TGCGCCAGCAGTGAGGAGACAGTCTACGAGCAGTACTTC.

V gene TRBV7-8 combines with J gene TRBJ1-5; possibly TRBD1 for D (5 bases). V was clipped by 3 bases and J by 7 bases, with 10 bases between them. Germline V lookup: CDR1 SGHVS, CDR2 FQNEAQ. The CDR3 sequence is 13 residues long. The CDR3 DNA reads TGTGCCAGCAGCTTCGGGGCCTCGCAGCCCCAGCATTTT. This sequence encodes CASSFGASQPQHF.

The chain combines TRBV30 with TRBJ2-3; D unresolved. CDR1 and CDR2 (germline): GTSNPN, SVGIG (reference sequence). This CDR3 has 11 amino acids. V gave up 2 bases and J gave up 5 bases, with 5 bases separating them. In nucleotides, the CDR3 is TGTGCCTGGAGTACCCTAGATACGCAGTATTTT. Protein: CAWSTLDTQYF.

CDR3 DNA sequence: TGCGCCAGCAGCCTTGGTTTCACGGGGGCCAACGAGCAGTACTTC. Its protein product is CASSLGFTGANEQYF. J is TRBJ2-7 and V is TRBV4-1; D possibly uses TRBD1 or TRBD2 (6 bases each). The length of the CDR3 is 15 residues. In germline, CDR1 is MGHRA, CDR2 YSYEKL. Trimming removed 4 bases at V and 5 bases at J, with 18 bases between.

V gene TRBV30 combines with J gene TRBJ2-1, with 7 bases matching TRBD1. Germline CDR1 is GTSNPN and CDR2 is SVGIG (reference sequence). This CDR3 is 15 amino acids long. Trimming took 0 bases from V and 2 from J; bases not matched to a gene: 4. This CDR3 is CAWSVEQGAYNEQFF. The CDR3 nucleotides read TGTGCCTGGAGTGTAGAGCAGGGGGCCTACAATGAGCAGTTCTTC.

The genes are TRBV7-3 and TRBJ2-2; a possible D gene is TRBD1 (6 bases). V shed 6 bases and J shed 1 base, with 12 bases lying between them. CDR3 length: 15 amino acids. Germline lookup yields CDR1 SGHTA and CDR2 FQGTGA. The CDR3 here is CASSSWTENTGELFF. The CDR3 nucleotides read TGTGCCAGCAGTTCATGGACAGAGAACACCGGGGAGCTGTTTTTT.

This clone was found a few times. The rearrangement uses TRBV19 and TRBJ1-5; 8 nucleotides agree with TRBD1. The CDR3 spans 16 residues. V lost 6 bases and J lost 2; bases outside the gene matches: 9. From germline, CDR1 is LNHDA and CDR2 SQIVND (reference sequence). CDR3 sequence: CASSLTGAFGNQPQHF. DNA for the CDR3: TGTGCCAGTAGCCTGACAGGGGCGTTCGGCAATCAGCCCCAGCATTTT.

CDR3 nucleotides: TGTGCCAGCAGTACACAGGGGGCAAGAGAAAAACTGTTTTTT. This encodes CASSTQGAREKLFF. The J gene is TRBJ1-4, the V gene TRBV6-5, with TRBD1 identical over 9 bases. Unmatched junction bases numbered 6, after V lost 5 bases and J lost 8 bases. The CDR3 is 14 amino acids. CDR1 and CDR2 from the germline V gene are MNHEY and SVGAGI.

The V gene is TRBV6-5, the J gene TRBJ2-1; 13 bases match TRBD2. The junction had 4 bases not matched to a gene; V was cut back by 7 bases and J by 7 bases. The CDR3 sequence is 14 residues long. CDR1 and CDR2 from the germline V gene are MNHEY and SVGAGI. The CDR3 DNA reads TGTGCCAGCACCCGACTAGCGGGAGGAAATGAGCAGTTCTTC. Encoded protein: CASTRLAGGNEQFF.

The chain joins TRBV19 to TRBJ1-5; 11 bases align to TRBD1. In germline, CDR1 is LNHDA, CDR2 SQIVND (reference sequence). J lost 0 bases, V lost 3 bases, and 7 bases had no gene match. The CDR3 consists of 18 residues. The CDR3, as DNA: TGTGCCAGTAGTATCTCGGACAGGGGGCGCGGTAGCAATCAGCCCCAGCATTTT. Protein product: CASSISDRGRGSNQPQHF.

J is TRBJ2-3 and V is TRBV28; 9 bases match TRBD2. This CDR3 has 15 residues. After removal of 11 bases from V and 2 bases from J, the junction contained 11 bases not matched to a gene. CDR1 and CDR2 (germline): MDHEN, SYDVKM. CDR3 sequence reads: CAAWEAGGPTDTQYF. The CDR3 region has the DNA TGTGCCGCCTGGGAGGCGGGAGGGCCCACAGATACGCAGTATTTT. Full variable domain (remainder filled in from reference TRBV28 and TRBJ2-3): DVKVTQSSRYLVKRTGEKVFLECVQDMDHENMFWYRQDPGLGLRLIYFSYDVKMKEKGDIPEGYSVSREKKERFSLILESASTNQTSMYLCAAWEAGGPTDTQYFGPGTRLTVL.

The chain links TRBV19 to TRBJ2-5; 9 nucleotides match TRBD2. This CDR3 has 16 amino acids. Germline loops: CDR1 LNHDA, CDR2 SQIVND (reference sequence). The junction had 12 bases not matched to a gene; V was cut back by 5 bases and J by 5 bases. The CDR3 reads CASSPLGGRAEETQYF. Here the CDR3 DNA reads TGTGCCAGTAGTCCTTTGGGCGGGAGGGCCGAGGAGACCCAGTACTTC.

This rearrangement joins TRBV15 to TRBJ2-5, with 9 bases identical to TRBD2. The V gene's germline CDR1 is LNHNV and CDR2 YYDKDF (reference sequence). Trimming at V came to 1 base and at J to 1 base, leaving 13 bases not matched to a gene. CDR3 size: 19 residues. CDR3: CATSRGAGGGGTVQETQYF. The CDR3, as DNA: TGTGCCACCAGCAGAGGCGCGGGAGGGGGAGGAACAGTCCAAGAGACCCAGTACTTC.

The chain couples TRBV6-1 to TRBJ1-5, with 7 bases identical to TRBD1. Germline lookup yields CDR1 MNHNS and CDR2 SASEGT. CDR3 size: 13 residues. J lost 6 bases, V lost 5 bases, and 4 bases had no gene match. CDR3 residues: CASSQTGVQPQHF. CDR3 sequence (DNA): TGTGCCAGCAGTCAAACAGGGGTTCAGCCCCAGCATTTT.

The CDR3 DNA reads TGTGCCAGCAGCTTAGGGCAGGGAAGCTCCTACGAGCAGTACTTC. Translating it yields CASSLGQGSSYEQYF. The V gene is TRBV11-3, the J gene TRBJ2-7, with D maybe TRBD1 (5 bases). The V gene lost 1 base and the J gene lost 0 bases, with 10 bases spanning the gap. In germline, CDR1 is SGHNT, CDR2 YENEEA. The CDR3 is 15 amino acids.

This chain joins TRBV9 and TRBJ2-3, with 9 positions matching TRBD2. CDR1 is SGDLS and CDR2 is YYNGEE in the germline V gene. The V gene end was trimmed by 4 bases and the J gene end by 2 bases; junction bases not matched to a gene: 5. The CDR3 runs to 15 residues. The CDR3, as DNA: TGTGCCAGCAGCTTTCTAGCGGGGACCACAGATACGCAGTATTTT. It encodes CASSFLAGTTDTQYF.

The chain combines TRBV4-1 with TRBJ2-6; no firm D call. CDR3 length: 16 amino acids. CDR1 is MGHRA and CDR2 is YSYEKL in the germline V gene. V was clipped by 4 bases and J by 0 bases, with 10 bases between them. The CDR3 is CASSPIQSSGANVLTF. Written as DNA, the CDR3 is TGCGCCAGCAGCCCTATACAGTCCTCTGGGGCCAACGTCCTGACTTTC.

The V gene is TRBV14, the J gene TRBJ1-1; TRBD1 matches at 9 bases. Germline assignment: CDR1 SGHDN and CDR2 FVKESK. The V and J ends lost 3 bases and 6 bases, in that order; junction bases with no gene match: 5. The CDR3 is 14 amino acids. The chain's CDR3 is CASSQPGQGAEAFF. As DNA, the CDR3 is TGTGCCAGCAGCCAGCCGGGACAGGGCGCTGAAGCTTTCTTT. Supplemented by reference TRBV14 and TRBJ1-1, the full variable domain reads EAGVTQFPSHSVIEKGQTVTLRCDPISGHDNLYWYRRVMGKEIKFLLHFVKESKQDESGMPNNRFLAERTGGTYSTLKVQPAELEDSGVYFCASSQPGQGAEAFFGQGTRLTVV.

The rearrangement joins TRBV5-8 to TRBJ1-2; the D is unclear. Germline-derived CDR1 and CDR2 are SGHTS and YDEGEE. The CDR3 runs 13 residues. The V gene lost 6 bases and the J gene lost 0 bases, with 9 bases spanning the gap. Here the CDR3 DNA reads TGTGCCAGCAAGATCGACTCTAACTATGGCTACACCTTC. It encodes CASKIDSNYGYTF.

The chain combines TRBV28 with TRBJ2-6, with D possibly being TRBD1 (6 bases). The V and J ends lost 5 bases and 0 bases respectively, with 8 bases between them. The germline V gene has CDR1 MDHEN and CDR2 SYDVKM. CDR3 size: 15 residues. The CDR3 DNA reads as TGTGCCAGCAGTATCAGGGGCTCTGGGGCCAACGTCCTGACTTTC. It is translated as CASSIRGSGANVLTF.

V is TRBV5-4 and J is TRBJ2-2; TRBD2 agrees at 11 bases. Losses at the gene ends were 3 bases for V and 4 bases for J; bases not matched to a gene: 8. Germline-derived CDR1 and CDR2 are SGHNT and YYREEE (reference sequence). The length of the CDR3 is 17 residues. CDR3 bases: TGTGCCAGCAGCTCCCGGACTAGCGGGCAATTCACCGGGGAGCTGTTTTTT. This sequence encodes CASSSRTSGQFTGELFF.

The CDR3 coding sequence is TGCGCCAGCAGTCCGGGACAGGGAACCCTTCGAGGTGAAGCTTTCTTT. This gives the protein CASSPGQGTLRGEAFF. V gene TRBV5-1 combines with J gene TRBJ1-1, with TRBD1 identical over 9 bases. The J segment lost 7 bases and the V segment lost 5 bases, leaving 15 bases of the junction unmatched. The germline V gene encodes CDR1 SGHRS and CDR2 YFSETQ. The CDR3 runs to 16 residues.

CDR3 nucleotides: TGTGCCAGCAGCCGCATGGACAGGGGTAATGGCTACACCTTC. This codes for CASSRMDRGNGYTF. The genes are TRBV7-9 and TRBJ1-2; 9 bases are shared with TRBD1. This CDR3 has 14 residues. V shed 5 bases, J shed 6 bases, and the junction held 7 bases outside the gene matches. CDR1 is SEHNR, CDR2 FQNEAQ, per germline (reference sequence).

The chain employs TRBV29-1 and TRBJ2-3; 8 bases are shared with TRBD2. This CDR3 is built from 16 residues. Trimming removed 1 base from V and 1 base from J; junction bases left unmatched: 7. Germline loops: CDR1 SQVTM, CDR2 ANQGSEA. CDR3 sequence: CSVEGGTSYGTDTQYF. CDR3 DNA sequence: TGCAGCGTTGAAGGGGGGACTAGTTATGGCACAGATACGCAGTATTTT.

This clone was detected only once. The V and J genes are TRBV28 and TRBJ1-5; TRBD1 might be the D (5 bases). V dropped 6 bases and J dropped 2 bases, with 23 bases sitting between them. Germline-derived CDR1 and CDR2 are MDHEN and SYDVKM. This CDR3 contains 18 residues. CDR3 DNA: TGTGCCAGCAGCTGGGGGACTACGGGGGTATCGGGCAATCAGCCCCAGCATTTT. Translation: CASSWGTTGVSGNQPQHF. Variable domain in full (rest from reference TRBV28 and TRBJ1-5): DVKVTQSSRYLVKRTGEKVFLECVQDMDHENMFWYRQDPGLGLRLIYFSYDVKMKEKGDIPEGYSVSREKKERFSLILESASTNQTSMYLCASSWGTTGVSGNQPQHFGDGTRLSIL.

The gene calls are TRBV27 and TRBJ1-1; no clear D gene. Germline V gene data show CDR1 as MNHEY and CDR2 as SMNVEV (reference sequence). The CDR3 covers 13 residues. Trimming pared 5 bases from V and 1 base from J, leaving 8 bases between. The CDR3, as DNA: TGTGCCAGCAGTGCACACCAGAACACTGAAGCTTTCTTT. Protein product: CASSAHQNTEAFF.

The chain combines TRBV10-3 with TRBJ2-7, with D tentatively TRBD2 (6 bases). The V gene's germline CDR1 is ENHRY and CDR2 SYGVKD. V was trimmed by 6 bases and J by 2 bases, leaving 14 bases between them. The CDR3 consists of 14 residues. This CDR3 is CAISRDPGAYEQYF. The CDR3 coding sequence is TGTGCCATCAGCCGGGACCCGGGGGCCTACGAGCAGTACTTC.